Each of the 6 T cell receptor beta chains below was sequenced from the same sample in a study of blood T cells in healthy people across ages (dated by TCRdb to the mid-2010s). Libraries were made using 5' RACE. Sequencing relied on an Illumina HiSeq 2500. A second PCR of about 7 to 12 cycles was run with a J-beta primer mix and a sample-barcoded 5' primer. Through fastp at Q25 and MiXCR, TCRdb rebuilt clones from the public reads, retaining in-frame beta chains. Entries are consolidated by CDR3 protein sequence, retaining the most common genes and DNA. The sample profile shows about 1.4 million distinct CDR3 sequences; around 59% of them were found once. In total, the top ten clones hold over 6.5% of the sample. Specimen: blood. These TCRs come from a man between 18 and 35 years old in good health.

This CDR3 is CSVQGNGYTF. In DNA, the CDR3 is TGCAGCGTACAGGGAAATGGCTACACCTTC. This chain joins TRBV29-1 and TRBJ1-2, with TRBD1 as a possible D gene (6 bases). The CDR3 runs to 10 residues. Germline V gives CDR1 SQVTM, CDR2 ANQGSEA. Between the trimmed V and J ends, which lost 6 bases and 6 bases, there was a span of 8 bases.

The chain's CDR3 is CASSTGQDNEKLFF. The CDR3, as DNA: TGTGCCAGCAGCACCGGACAGGACAATGAAAAACTGTTTTTT. This chain connects TRBV3-1 to TRBJ1-4, with 7 bases that match TRBD1. Germline V gene lookup returns CDR1 LGHDT and CDR2 YNNKEL (reference sequence). With 5 bases clipped from V and 5 bases from J, the junction kept 5 bases outside the gene matches. The CDR3 spans 14 residues.

This chain joins TRBV4-2 and TRBJ1-2; maybe TRBD1 (6 bases). V was clipped by 4 bases and J by 9 bases, with 18 bases between them. Germline V CDR1 and CDR2: LGHNA, YNFKEQ. The CDR3 is 14 amino acids. DNA of the CDR3: TGTGCCAGCAGCCGAAAGGACAGTAATATAAGCTACACCTTC. Translating gives CASSRKDSNISYTF.

CDR3 protein: CASGSHPTGDRGEQFF. The DNA for the CDR3 is TGTGCTAGTGGTTCGCACCCGACAGGGGATCGGGGTGAGCAGTTCTTC. The rearrangement joins TRBV12-5 to TRBJ2-1, with 8 bases aligning to TRBD1. The trim removed 4 bases at V and 9 bases at J, leaving 14 bases unmatched. The CDR3 has 16 residues. In germline, CDR1 is LGHNT, CDR2 FRNRAP.

This chain links TRBV16 with TRBJ1-4; D not resolved. Germline CDR1 is KGHSY and CDR2 is FQNENV. V gave up 4 bases and J gave up 8 bases, with 11 bases separating them. The CDR3 runs 13 residues. CDR3 nucleotides: TGTGCCAGCAGCCTTTATCCCCCGGAAAAACTGTTTTTT. It encodes CASSLYPPEKLFF. Drawing the rest from reference TRBV16 and TRBJ1-4, the complete variable domain is GEEVAQTPKHLVRGEGQKAKLYCAPIKGHSYVFWYQQVLKNEFKFLISFQNENVFDETGMPKERFSAKCLPNSPCSLEIQATKLEDSAVYFCASSLYPPEKLFFGSGTQLSVL.

This chain joins TRBV18 and TRBJ1-4, with D unclear. CDR3 size: 15 residues. Germline-derived CDR1 and CDR2 are KGHSH and LQKENI. Trimming removed 6 bases at V and 7 bases at J, with 18 bases between. The CDR3 nucleotides are TGTGCCAGCTCGAATCCGGAACCAAAAGGTGAAAAACTGTTTTTT. The encoded protein is CASSNPEPKGEKLFF.